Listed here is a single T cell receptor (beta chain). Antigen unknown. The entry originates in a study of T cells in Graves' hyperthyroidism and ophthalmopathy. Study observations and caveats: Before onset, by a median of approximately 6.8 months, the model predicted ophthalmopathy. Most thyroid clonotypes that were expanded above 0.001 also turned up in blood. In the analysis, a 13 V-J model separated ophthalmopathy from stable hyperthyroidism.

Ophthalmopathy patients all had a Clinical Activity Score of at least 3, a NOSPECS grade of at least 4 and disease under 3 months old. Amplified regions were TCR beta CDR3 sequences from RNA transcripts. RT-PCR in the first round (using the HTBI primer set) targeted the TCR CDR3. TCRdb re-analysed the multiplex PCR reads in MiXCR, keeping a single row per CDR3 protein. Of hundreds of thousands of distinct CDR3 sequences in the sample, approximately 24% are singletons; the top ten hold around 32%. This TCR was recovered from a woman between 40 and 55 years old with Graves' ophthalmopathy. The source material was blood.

The CDR3 protein is CASSVRTVDTEAFF. CDR3 DNA sequence: TGTGCCAGCAGTGTACGGACAGTCGACACTGAAGCTTTCTTT. The chain carries TRBV6-1 and TRBJ1-1; D perhaps matches TRBD1 (6 bases). Trimming pared 4 bases from V and 3 bases from J, leaving 12 bases between. The CDR3 is made up of 14 amino acids. Germline CDR1 MNHNS, CDR2 SASEGT.